Below are 31 T cell receptor beta chains sequenced from a single sample in a study of radiotherapy plus CTLA-4 blockade in lung cancer. The data were produced by immunoSEQ multiplex PCR, yet TCRdb's version contains in-frame clones alone and is incomplete. The repertoire has approximately 82,000 clones, under 85% of them found once; the top ten carry 14% to 15%. This material consisted of peripheral blood, taken from a patient treated with radiotherapy plus ipilimumab. The receptors were gathered from a human donor with non-small cell lung cancer that progressed on radiotherapy plus ipilimumab.

The CDR3 sequence: CASLPAPLPSTDTQYF. DNA of the CDR3: TGCGCCAGCCTACCAGCCCCTCTCCCGAGCACAGATACGCAGTATTTT. The rearrangement joins TRBV10-2 to TRBJ2-3; D ambiguous. Trimming took off 8 bases at V and 0 bases at J, with 18 bases between the two ends. The CDR3 contains 16 residues. Per the germline V gene, CDR1 is WSHSY and CDR2 is SAAADI.

This clone was picked up one time. The chain recombines TRBV6-5 with TRBJ1-2, with TRBD1 matching over 8 bases. Germline lookup yields CDR1 MNHEY and CDR2 SVGAGI. The CDR3 consists of 14 residues. With V trimmed by 1 base and J by 3 bases, 1 base remained unmatched. This CDR3 reads CASSYWGQDYGYTF. In nucleotides, the CDR3 is TGTGCCAGCAGTTACTGGGGACAGGACTATGGCTACACCTTC.

V usage is TRBV18 and J usage is TRBJ2-7; tentative D call: TRBD2 (6 bases). The CDR3 is 14 residues long. V dropped 5 bases and J dropped 1 base, with 12 bases sitting between them. The germline gives CDR1 KGHSH, CDR2 LQKENI. CDR3: CASSGGTGSYEQYF. The CDR3 DNA reads TGTGCCAGCTCAGGGGGGACGGGTTCCTACGAGCAGTACTTC.

The chain carries TRBV5-4 and TRBJ2-7; a weak D match, TRBD2 (6 bases). The CDR3 totals 16 residues. V lost 3 bases to trimming and J lost 6 bases, with 22 bases between them. The germline gives CDR1 SGHNT, CDR2 YYREEE (reference sequence). CDR3 residues: CASSSNLARSFFEQYF. Here the CDR3 DNA reads TGTGCCAGCAGCTCCAATCTAGCGCGATCTTTTTTCGAGCAGTACTTC.

The gene calls are TRBV11-3 and TRBJ1-1; TRBD1 might be the D (5 bases). CDR1 is SGHNT and CDR2 is YENEEA in the germline V gene. Trimming stripped 1 base from V and 5 bases from J, with 8 bases between. CDR3 length equals 13 residues. CDR3: CASSLAGWTEAFF. In DNA, the CDR3 is TGTGCCAGCAGCTTAGCAGGGTGGACTGAAGCTTTCTTT. Drawing the rest from reference TRBV11-3 and TRBJ1-1, the complete variable domain is EAGVVQSPRYKIIEKKQPVAFWCNPISGHNTLYWYLQNLGQGPELLIRYENEEAVDDSQLPKDRFSAERLKGVDSTLKIQPAELGDSAVYLCASSLAGWTEAFFGQGTRLTVV.

The chain combines TRBV10-3 with TRBJ1-3; maybe TRBD1 (5 bases). Trimming removed 4 bases at V and 0 bases at J, with 16 bases between. Germline CDR1 ENHRY, CDR2 SYGVKD. This CDR3 is 17 amino acids long. The CDR3 DNA is TGTGCCATCAGTGGGGGGTATCTGGGAAGCTCTGGAAACACCATATATTTT. It is translated as CAISGGYLGSSGNTIYF.

The genes are TRBV7-9 and TRBJ1-3; the match to TRBD1 covers 7 bases. The CDR3 length is 14 residues. J gave up 2 bases and V 5 bases, and 3 bases lay outside the gene matches. Germline CDR1 SEHNR, CDR2 FQNEAQ (reference sequence). CDR3 in DNA: TGTGCCAGCAGCCTTACAGGGGCTGGAAACACCATATATTTT. Its translation is CASSLTGAGNTIYF. Complete variable domain (other parts from reference TRBV7-9 and TRBJ1-3): DTGVSQNPRHKITKRGQNVTFRCDPISEHNRLYWYRQTLGQGPEFLTYFQNEAQLEKSRLLSDRFSAERPKGSFSTLEIQRTEQGDSAMYLCASSLTGAGNTIYFGEGSWLTVV.

The J gene is TRBJ2-5, the V gene TRBV19; 11 nucleotides line up with TRBD2. The germline V gene encodes CDR1 LNHDA and CDR2 SQIVND (reference sequence). This CDR3 region has 15 residues. Unmatched junction bases numbered 1, after V lost 3 bases and J lost 1 base. The CDR3 nucleotides read TGTGCCAGTAGTATCGGGACTAGCGGCCAAGAGACCCAGTACTTC. The encoded protein is CASSIGTSGQETQYF.

This chain connects TRBV4-3 to TRBJ1-4; D ambiguous. The length of the CDR3 is 14 residues. Germline assignment: CDR1 LGHNA and CDR2 YSLEER. V lost 0 bases, J lost 8 bases, and 10 bases lay in between. In DNA, the CDR3 is TGCGCCAGCAGCCAAGACAGATTCGGGGAAAAACTGTTTTTT. This gives the protein CASSQDRFGEKLFF.

The rearrangement uses TRBV9 and TRBJ2-3; D unresolved. The germline gives CDR1 SGDLS, CDR2 YYNGEE. The CDR3 is made up of 15 amino acids. Trimming cost V 0 bases and J 5 bases, with 13 bases left between them. This CDR3 reads CASSVAGHWGDTQYF. CDR3 DNA: TGTGCCAGCAGCGTAGCGGGCCATTGGGGAGATACGCAGTATTTT.

This clone was found a few times. V gene TRBV10-3 combines with J gene TRBJ1-2; 10 bases agree with TRBD1. The CDR3 has 15 residues. V was pared by 7 bases and J by 7 bases, with 12 bases of the junction left unmatched. The germline CDR1 and CDR2 sequences are ENHRY and SYGVKD. CDR3 amino acids: CAITRGQGGLPGYTF. The CDR3 DNA is TGTGCCATCACCCGAGGACAGGGGGGTCTCCCTGGCTACACCTTC.

The chain employs TRBV19 and TRBJ2-5, with no clear D. CDR3 length equals 16 residues. Per the germline V gene, CDR1 is LNHDA and CDR2 is SQIVND (reference sequence). Trimming removed 5 bases from V and 0 bases from J, with 16 bases in between. In nucleotides, the CDR3 is TGTGCCAGTAGTTTTTTTGGACCACCGTACCAAGAGACCCAGTACTTC. Translated, it gives CASSFFGPPYQETQYF.

As regards this clone: No conserved phenylalanine or tryptophan is present at the end of the CDR3, so a read error is the likely explanation. The DNA is omitted, as the CDR3 cannot be located on it reliably, and the CDR3 follows TCRdb's listing. The rearrangement uses TRBV29-1 and TRBJ1-2; TRBD1 is the table's D call, not checked against the DNA. Germline loops: CDR1 SQVTM, CDR2 ANQGSEA. The CDR3 is 13 residues long, ends included. The CDR3 here is CSVEGIPGTGSHH.

This chain uses TRBV10-3 with TRBJ2-4; tentative D call: TRBD2 (5 bases). The CDR3 extends over 12 amino acids. Deletions cut 2 bases from V and 9 bases from J, with 8 bases between. Per the germline V gene, CDR1 is ENHRY and CDR2 is SYGVKD. CDR3 nucleotide sequence: TGTGCCATCAGTGAGGGAGGAGCCATTCAGTACTTC. Translated: CAISEGGAIQYF.

The chain links TRBV7-2 to TRBJ2-2; the D call may be TRBD1 or TRBD2 (5 bases each). The ends were cut back, 1 base at V and 4 bases at J, with 10 bases in the middle. This CDR3 has 15 amino acids. Germline CDR1 reads SGHTA; CDR2 reads FQGNSA. This chain's CDR3 is CASSLGGASTGELFF. The DNA for the CDR3 is TGTGCCAGCAGCTTAGGAGGGGCGAGCACCGGGGAGCTGTTTTTT.

CDR3: CASSSISTGELFF. The CDR3 nucleotides are TGTGCCAGCAGCTCCATATCCACCGGGGAGCTGTTTTTT. The rearrangement uses TRBV5-4 and TRBJ2-2; D remains ambiguous. Germline CDR1 and CDR2: SGHNT and YYREEE (reference sequence). The CDR3 totals 13 residues. V lost 3 bases and J 4 bases, leaving 7 bases between the germline ends.

The CDR3 nucleotides are TGCGCCAGCAGCTTGGGGCAGCCTTCACCCTCTAACTATGGCTACACCTTC. Its protein product is CASSLGQPSPSNYGYTF. The chain links TRBV5-1 to TRBJ1-2; D gene unclear. Germline V gene sequence: CDR1 SGHRS, CDR2 YFSETQ. CDR3 length: 17 amino acids. Trimming took off 0 bases at V and 0 bases at J, with 15 bases between the two ends.

This chain joins TRBV9 and TRBJ1-1, with a possible D match to TRBD1 (6 bases). Germline V lookup: CDR1 SGDLS, CDR2 YYNGEE. Trimming shortened V by 4 bases and J by 3 bases, and 16 bases separated the two germline ends. The CDR3 spans 15 residues. CDR3 residues: CASSPPRGSYTEAFF. The CDR3 DNA follows: TGTGCCAGCAGCCCACCCAGGGGTTCGTACACTGAAGCTTTCTTT.

This rearrangement joins TRBV29-1 to TRBJ2-7, with D hard to call. Looked up from germline, CDR1 is SQVTM and CDR2 is ANQGSEA. Trimming took off 2 bases at V and 7 bases at J, with 9 bases between the two ends. This CDR3 is built from 11 residues. The CDR3 region is CSVEFEREQYF. The CDR3 bases are TGCAGCGTTGAATTTGAACGGGAGCAGTACTTC.

This chain links TRBV11-2 with TRBJ1-2; perhaps TRBD1 as D (5 bases). This CDR3 is built from 17 residues. Trimming pared 1 base from V and 0 bases from J, leaving 15 bases between. CDR1 is SGHAT and CDR2 is FQNNGV in the germline V gene. CDR3 nucleotide sequence: TGTGCCAGCAGCTTAGTTGGGTTGGGACGTACTAACTATGGCTACACCTTC. This translates into CASSLVGLGRTNYGYTF.

The chain combines TRBV11-2 with TRBJ2-3, with D unclear. The CDR3 runs to 15 residues. Germline values: CDR1 SGHAT, CDR2 FQNNGV. V shed 0 bases and J shed 4 bases, with 11 bases lying between them. In DNA form, the CDR3 reads TGTGCCAGCAGCTTAGATGGAAGGGTCGCAGATACGCAGTATTTT. This codes for CASSLDGRVADTQYF. The full variable domain, with the rest looked up from reference TRBV11-2 and TRBJ2-3, is EAGVAQSPRYKIIEKRQSVAFWCNPISGHATLYWYQQILGQGPKLLIQFQNNGVVDDSQLPKDRFSAERLKGVDSTLKIQPAKLEDSAVYLCASSLDGRVADTQYFGPGTRLTVL.

This clone is a singleton in its sample. The J gene is TRBJ2-1, the V gene TRBV5-1, with TRBD1 matching over 12 bases. Germline lookup yields CDR1 SGHRS and CDR2 YFSETQ. The junction had 11 bases not matched to a gene; V was cut back by 4 bases and J by 3 bases. This CDR3 region has 18 residues. The CDR3 sequence: CASSPGTGGVGIYNEQFF. CDR3 sequence (DNA): TGCGCCAGCAGCCCGGGGACAGGGGGCGTGGGAATCTACAATGAGCAGTTCTTC.

The V gene is TRBV5-1, the J gene TRBJ2-1; 9 nucleotides line up with TRBD2. This CDR3 has 12 residues. The V gene's germline CDR1 is SGHRS and CDR2 YFSETQ. V was pared by 0 bases and J by 11 bases, with 0 bases of the junction left unmatched. The CDR3: CASSLASGKQFF. In DNA, the CDR3 is TGCGCCAGCAGCTTGGCTAGCGGGAAGCAGTTCTTC.

The rearrangement links TRBV25-1 to TRBJ2-2, with a weak D call TRBD2 (7 bases). Germline values: CDR1 MGHDK, CDR2 SYGVNS. The CDR3 runs 14 residues. V was pared by 6 bases and J by 4 bases, with 12 bases between. The CDR3 region is CASSGGPITGELFF. The CDR3 nucleotides read TGTGCCAGCAGCGGGGGGCCGATCACCGGGGAGCTGTTTTTT.

V usage is TRBV5-1 and J usage is TRBJ1-6, with D unresolved. Trimming cost V 0 bases and J 0 bases, with 4 bases left between them. Germline-derived CDR1 and CDR2 are SGHRS and YFSETQ. This CDR3 contains 15 residues. The CDR3 spells CASSLDSSYNSPLHF. The DNA for the CDR3 is TGCGCCAGCAGCTTGGACAGCTCCTATAATTCACCCCTCCACTTT.

Concerning this clone itself: One end of the junction varies from germline; a read error may be responsible. The V gene is TRBV18, the J gene TRBJ1-1, with D possibly TRBD1 on 5 matching bases. CDR3 size: 12 residues. Germline V gene data show CDR1 as KGHSH and CDR2 as LQKENI. CDR3 sequence (DNA): TGTACCAGCTCCCGACTGGGGGATGAAGCTTTCTTT. It is translated as CTSSRLGDEAFF.

This rearrangement joins TRBV7-2 to TRBJ1-1; no firm D call. CDR1 and CDR2 from the germline V gene are SGHTA and FQGNSA. Trimming stripped 1 base from V and 9 bases from J, with 9 bases between. The CDR3 runs 12 residues. In nucleotides, the CDR3 is TGTGCCAGCAGCTTAGACCTGGGGAAAGCTTTCTTT. It translates to CASSLDLGKAFF.

The genes are TRBV4-2 and TRBJ2-5, with TRBD1 as a possible D gene (5 bases). Germline CDR1 reads LGHNA; CDR2 reads YNFKEQ. This CDR3 has 14 residues. V dropped 6 bases and J dropped 5 bases, with 16 bases sitting between them. The CDR3 is CASRGDSSWETQYF. In DNA form, the CDR3 reads TGTGCCAGCAGAGGCGACAGTTCTTGGGAGACCCAGTACTTC.

The V gene is TRBV9, the J gene TRBJ2-3; D remains unclear. Germline values: CDR1 SGDLS, CDR2 YYNGEE. The CDR3 loop spans 15 amino acids. V was pared by 3 bases and J by 2 bases, with 13 bases between. The CDR3 DNA follows: TGTGCCAGCAGCGACTGGACGGATGCCACAGATACGCAGTATTTT. Protein: CASSDWTDATDTQYF.

The genes are TRBV5-1 and TRBJ2-7, with D tentatively TRBD2 (6 bases). This CDR3 has 16 amino acids. Germline-derived CDR1 and CDR2 are SGHRS and YFSETQ. Trimming stripped 4 bases from V and 1 base from J, with 18 bases between. For the CDR3, the DNA is TGCGCCAGCAGCCCCGATCATAGCGGCATTTCCTACGAGCAGTACTTC. Translated, it gives CASSPDHSGISYEQYF.

This chain's CDR3 is CSVEGTGEVGYTF. The CDR3 DNA is TGCAGCGTTGAAGGGACAGGGGAAGTCGGCTACACCTTC. The chain combines TRBV29-1 with TRBJ1-2; 9 bases line up with TRBD1. J lost 8 bases, V lost 1 base, and 5 bases had no gene match. The CDR3 has 13 amino acids. Germline V lookup: CDR1 SQVTM, CDR2 ANQGSEA. The full variable domain, rest sourced from reference TRBV29-1 and TRBJ1-2, is SAVISQKPSRDICQRGTSLTIQCQVDSQVTMMFWYRQQPGQSLTLIATANQGSEATYESGFVIDKFPISRPNLTFSTLTVSNMSPEDSSIYLCSVEGTGEVGYTFGSGTRLTVV.